Included here is one T cell receptor (beta chain) sequence, with context. What it recognizes is unknown. V lost 8 bases and J lost 1, with 16 bases in between. Per germline, CDR1 WSHSY and CDR2 SAAADI. This CDR3 contains 15 residues. Profiling relied on immunoSEQ multiplex PCR, and the TCRdb table lists in-frame clones only, not all of them. This sample has 100,000 to 130,000 clones, with roughly 86% found just once. The data originate from a study of graft-versus-host responses after intestinal transplantation. The study's findings and limits: Researchers found peak circulating GvH clone levels linked to early post-transplant HvG declines. In recipient marrow, GvH clones were found, and some appeared first in ileum or blood.

The chain joins TRBV10-2 to TRBJ2-3, with a tentative D call TRBD1 (6 bases). The receptor was derived from a human donor who was the organ donor for an intestinal transplant. Here the sequenced sample was unstimulated CD4+ T cells sorted from spleen or lymph node cells, taken before transplant. The CDR3 nucleotides are TGCGCCAGCCCGCCGGGGCGGACAGGCACAGATACGCAGTATTTT. This gives the protein CASPPGRTGTDTQYF.